This T cell receptor beta chain was recovered during a study of T cell responses to AZD1222 COVID-19 vaccine. Study-wide points: Nearly half of spike-specific TCRs reportedly go after variant regions that carry no mutations.

The method was immunoSEQ multiplex PCR; TCRdb's version includes in-frame clones alone and lacks a portion of them. The table lists 120,000 to 150,000 clones, 75% to 85% of them singletons. The ends were cut back, 3 bases at V and 2 bases at J, with 4 bases in the middle. This CDR3 region has 13 residues. CDR1 and CDR2 from the germline V gene are KGHDR and SFDVKD. Concerning this clone: Its matching antigen is unknown.

The gene calls are TRBV24-1 and TRBJ1-5; D gene ambiguous. The TCR originated in an adult in good health. The sequencing here drew on peripheral blood, taken on day 0 of MenACWY control vaccination. The CDR3 DNA reads TGTGCCACCAGTGATGGGGGCAATCAGCCCCAGCATTTT. It specifies CATSDGGNQPQHF.